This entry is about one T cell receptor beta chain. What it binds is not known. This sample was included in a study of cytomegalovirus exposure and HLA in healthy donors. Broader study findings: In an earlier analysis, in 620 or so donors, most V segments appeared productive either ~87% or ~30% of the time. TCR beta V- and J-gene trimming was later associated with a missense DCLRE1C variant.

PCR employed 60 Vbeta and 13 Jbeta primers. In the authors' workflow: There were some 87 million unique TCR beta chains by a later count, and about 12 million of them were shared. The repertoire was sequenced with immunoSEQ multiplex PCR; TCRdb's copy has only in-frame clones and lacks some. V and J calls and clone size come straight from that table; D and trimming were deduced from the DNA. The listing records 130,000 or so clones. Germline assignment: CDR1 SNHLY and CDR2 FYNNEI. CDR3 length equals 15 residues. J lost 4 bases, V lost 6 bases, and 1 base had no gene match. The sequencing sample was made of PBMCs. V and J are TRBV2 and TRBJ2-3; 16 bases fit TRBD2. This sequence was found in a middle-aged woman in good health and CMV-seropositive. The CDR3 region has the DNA TGTGCCAGCAGGGGACTAGCGGGAGGGCCAGATACGCAGTATTTT. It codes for CASRGLAGGPDTQYF.